Presented here are 13 T cell receptor beta chains from one specimen sequenced in a study of T-cell memory formation after mild COVID-19. TCRdb recomputed calls from the 5' RACE reads with MiXCR, one row per CDR3 protein. The sample includes around 90,000 distinct CDR3 sequences, about 15% of them seen just once. The sequenced sample consisted of PBMCs or a T cell subset sorted from them (not recorded which). The source of these receptors is a man aged 18 to 29 who had mild COVID-19 (a few samples of this study predate the infection). Cell type and time point are not known.

This clonotype was observed a few times. V is TRBV7-9 and J is TRBJ2-3; no reliable D call. Germline values: CDR1 SEHNR, CDR2 FQNEAQ (reference sequence). The length of the CDR3 is 15 residues. Trimming removed 1 base at V and 1 base at J, with 9 bases between. The CDR3 is CASSLGLIRTDTQYF. CDR3 nucleotide sequence: TGTGCCAGCAGCTTAGGGTTAATCCGCACAGATACGCAGTATTTT.

The chain carries TRBV15 and TRBJ1-2; TRBD1 is a possible D gene (5 bases). V lost 0 bases and J 4 bases, leaving 12 bases between the germline ends. Germline CDR1 reads LNHNV; CDR2 reads YYDKDF (reference sequence). This CDR3 contains 15 residues. The CDR3 region has the DNA TGTGCCACCAGCAGAGAGCAGGGTTTACGCTATGGCTACACCTTC. Translated, it gives CATSREQGLRYGYTF.

The chain carries TRBV4-1 and TRBJ2-7, with D possibly called TRBD1 or TRBD2 (5 bases each). The CDR3 is 14 residues long. Germline loops: CDR1 MGHRA, CDR2 YSYEKL. Trimming shortened V by 0 bases and J by 3 bases, and 9 bases separated the two germline ends. The CDR3, as DNA: TGCGCCAGCAGCCAAGATTCTGGGGGCTACGAGCAGTACGTC. This sequence encodes CASSQDSGGYEQYV.

This sequence joins TRBV20-1 and TRBJ2-7; D gene ambiguous. Germline-derived CDR1 and CDR2 are DFQATT and SNEGSKA (reference sequence). The CDR3 sequence is 13 residues long. V gave up 7 bases and J gave up 6 bases, with 19 bases separating them. CDR3 coding DNA: TGCAGTGGCTCGAATAGGTACCTTGCCGAGCAGTACTTC. Translated, it gives CSGSNRYLAEQYF.

J is TRBJ2-6 and V is TRBV6-5; D is ambiguous. The length of the CDR3 is 16 residues. CDR1 MNHEY and CDR2 SVGAGI come from the germline V gene. The ends were cut back, 0 bases at V and 0 bases at J, with 6 bases in the middle. CDR3 sequence reads: CASSYSSSSGANVLTF. The CDR3 DNA reads as TGTGCCAGCAGTTACTCCTCAAGCTCTGGGGCCAACGTCCTGACTTTC.

This clonotype was picked up a small number of times. In DNA form, the CDR3 reads TGCAGCGTTCGAAGGGGATCTGGCAGGGGGCGGCATGGCTACACCTTC. This encodes CSVRRGSGRGRHGYTF. The J gene is TRBJ1-2, the V gene TRBV29-1, with TRBD1 identical over 8 bases. The V segment lost 5 bases and the J segment 6 bases; nucleotides outside the gene matches: 17. Germline V gene data show CDR1 as SQVTM and CDR2 as ANQGSEA. This CDR3 spans 16 amino acids.

This clonotype appeared many times. The chain joins TRBV5-1 to TRBJ2-1; TRBD1 is a possible D gene (5 bases). CDR3 length equals 13 residues. The ends were cut back, 1 base at V and 4 bases at J, with 6 bases in the middle. Germline assignment: CDR1 SGHRS and CDR2 YFSETQ. CDR3 bases: TGCGCCAGCAGCTTGCGACAGTACAATGAGCAGTTCTTC. Translation: CASSLRQYNEQFF.

The J gene is TRBJ1-5, the V gene TRBV30, with 7 bases fitting TRBD1. This CDR3 is 15 amino acids long. Germline CDR1 is GTSNPN and CDR2 is SVGIG (reference sequence). V trimming: 0 bases; J trimming: 5 bases; junction bases outside the gene matches: 7. CDR3 residues: CAWSVLGTGDQPQHF. CDR3 sequence (DNA): TGTGCCTGGAGTGTACTAGGAACAGGGGATCAGCCCCAGCATTTT.

This chain connects TRBV28 to TRBJ1-2; 9 nucleotides align to TRBD1. V trimming: 10 bases; J trimming: 5 bases; junction bases outside the gene matches: 14. This CDR3 has 15 amino acids. In germline, CDR1 is MDHEN, CDR2 SYDVKM. DNA for the CDR3: TGTGCCACCACACCCTTACAGGGGGCTCGGTATGGCTACACCTTC. Translating it yields CATTPLQGARYGYTF.

V is TRBV6-5 and J is TRBJ1-4; 7 positions match TRBD1. CDR3 size: 14 residues. The trim removed 2 bases at V and 7 bases at J, leaving 4 bases unmatched. The V gene's germline CDR1 is MNHEY and CDR2 SVGAGI. In DNA form, the CDR3 reads TGTGCCAGCAGTTACCAGGGGGGTGGTGAAAAACTGTTTTTT. This encodes CASSYQGGGEKLFF.

The V call is TRBV20-1, the J call TRBJ1-1; a weak D match, TRBD1 (6 bases). Trimming left V 6 bases short and J 2 bases short, with 13 bases between. Germline-derived CDR1 and CDR2 are DFQATT and SNEGSKA (reference sequence). The CDR3 extends over 13 amino acids. In DNA, the CDR3 is TGCAGTGCAGCCGGGACACTTAACACTGAAGCTTTCTTT. It yields the protein CSAAGTLNTEAFF.

This clonotype was seen at least ten times. The V call is TRBV12-3 or TRBV12-4, the J call TRBJ2-5; tentative D call: TRBD2 (6 bases). V lost 6 bases to trimming and J lost 5 bases, with 19 bases between them. The CDR3 runs 15 residues. DNA of the CDR3: TGTGCCAGCAGGGGCCTCGGGAGTCGGGGGGAGACCCAGTACTTC. Amino acids: CASRGLGSRGETQYF.

This clonotype was seen a few times. The chain employs TRBV7-9 and TRBJ2-3; weak D call: TRBD1 (6 bases). Germline lookup yields CDR1 SEHNR and CDR2 FQNEAQ (reference sequence). Trimming removed 1 base from V and 5 bases from J, with 10 bases in between. CDR3 length: 14 residues. CDR3 in DNA: TGTGCCAGCAGCTTAGGCAGGGGTGAAGATACGCAGTATTTT. Translation: CASSLGRGEDTQYF.